This T cell receptor (beta chain) was documented in a study of OX40 agonist ivuxolimab in advanced cancers. Study-wide context: A male proportion of about 84% was recorded, with mean age approximately 60 years and range about 20 to 85.

Study-level points and caveats: Expanded clones belonging to CD8+ T cells outnumbered, on average, those of CD4+. Certain nonresponding patients likewise had low normalized T-cell clonal expansion.

Sequencing was performed with immunoSEQ multiplex PCR; in TCRdb, only in-frame clones are kept and a portion is missing. The repertoire holds around 72,000 clones, with over 70% as singletons. Ten or more counts support this clone. Antigen: not known. Germline CDR1 is SQVTM and CDR2 is ANQGSEA. This CDR3 comprises 11 residues. The V end was cut by 4 bases, the J end by 0 bases, with 4 bases between. V and J are TRBV29-1 and TRBJ2-7; D not certain. The specimen comprised CD4+ or CD8+ T cells sorted from blood, sampled in a trial of the OX40 agonist ivuxolimab. This TCR came from an adult with an advanced solid tumor such as melanoma, head and neck, liver or kidney cancer. In DNA, the CDR3 is TGCAGCGTTGCGGTCTCCTACGAGCAGTACTTC. The encoded protein is CSVAVSYEQYF.